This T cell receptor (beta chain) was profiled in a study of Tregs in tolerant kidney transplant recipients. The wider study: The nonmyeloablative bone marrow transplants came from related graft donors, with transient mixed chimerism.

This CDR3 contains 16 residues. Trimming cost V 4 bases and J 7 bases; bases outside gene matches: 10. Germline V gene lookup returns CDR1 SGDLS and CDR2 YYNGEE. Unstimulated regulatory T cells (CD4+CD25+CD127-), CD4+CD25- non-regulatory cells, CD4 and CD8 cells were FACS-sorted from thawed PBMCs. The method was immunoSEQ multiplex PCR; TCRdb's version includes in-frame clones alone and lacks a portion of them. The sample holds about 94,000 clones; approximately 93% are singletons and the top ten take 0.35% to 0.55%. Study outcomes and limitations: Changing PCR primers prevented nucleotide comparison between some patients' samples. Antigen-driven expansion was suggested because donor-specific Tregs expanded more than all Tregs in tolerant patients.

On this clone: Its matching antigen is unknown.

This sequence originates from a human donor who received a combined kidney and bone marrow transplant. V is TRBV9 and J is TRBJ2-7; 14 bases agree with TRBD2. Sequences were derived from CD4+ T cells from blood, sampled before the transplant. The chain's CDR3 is CASSPRLAGGLSEQYF. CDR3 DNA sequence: TGTGCCAGCAGCCCCCGACTAGCGGGGGGGCTGAGTGAGCAGTACTTC.